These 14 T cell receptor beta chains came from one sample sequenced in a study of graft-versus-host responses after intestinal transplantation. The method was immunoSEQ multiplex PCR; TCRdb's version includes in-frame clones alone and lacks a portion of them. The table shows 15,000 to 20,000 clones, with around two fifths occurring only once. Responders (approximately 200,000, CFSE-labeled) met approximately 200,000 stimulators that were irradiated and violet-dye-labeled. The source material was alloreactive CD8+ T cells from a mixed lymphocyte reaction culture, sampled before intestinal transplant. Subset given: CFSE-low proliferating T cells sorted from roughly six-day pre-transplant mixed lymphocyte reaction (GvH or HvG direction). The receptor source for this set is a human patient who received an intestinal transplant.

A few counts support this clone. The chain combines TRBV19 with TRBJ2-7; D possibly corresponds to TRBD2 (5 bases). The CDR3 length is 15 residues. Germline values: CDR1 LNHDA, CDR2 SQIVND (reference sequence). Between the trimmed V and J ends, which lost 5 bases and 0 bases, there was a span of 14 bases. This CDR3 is CASSAGRVNSYEQYF. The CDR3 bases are TGTGCCAGTAGTGCGGGTCGGGTGAACTCCTACGAGCAGTACTTC.

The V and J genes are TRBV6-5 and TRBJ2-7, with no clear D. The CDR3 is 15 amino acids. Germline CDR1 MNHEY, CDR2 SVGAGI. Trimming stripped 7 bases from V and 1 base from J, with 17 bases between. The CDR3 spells CASMSPMRSSYEQYF. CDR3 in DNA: TGTGCCAGCATGTCCCCTATGCGGAGTTCCTACGAGCAGTACTTC.

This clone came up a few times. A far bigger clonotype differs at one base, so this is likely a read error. The CDR3: CASSSDGANYCYTF. The CDR3 DNA sequence: TGTGCCAGCAGTTCGGACGGAGCTAACTATTGCTACACCTTC. V is TRBV27 and J is TRBJ1-2, with D uncertain. Per germline, CDR1 MNHEY and CDR2 SMNVEV (reference sequence). CDR3 length equals 14 residues.

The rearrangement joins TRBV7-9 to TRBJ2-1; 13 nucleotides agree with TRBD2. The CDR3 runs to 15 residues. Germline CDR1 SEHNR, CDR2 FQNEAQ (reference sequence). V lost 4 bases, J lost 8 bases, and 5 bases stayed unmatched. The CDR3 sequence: CASSSGTSGTDEQFF. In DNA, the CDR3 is TGTGCCAGCAGCTCCGGGACTAGCGGGACGGATGAGCAGTTCTTC. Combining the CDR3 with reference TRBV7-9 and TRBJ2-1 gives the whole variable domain DTGVSQNPRHKITKRGQNVTFRCDPISEHNRLYWYRQTLGQGPEFLTYFQNEAQLEKSRLLSDRFSAERPKGSFSTLEIQRTEQGDSAMYLCASSSGTSGTDEQFFGPGTRLTVL.

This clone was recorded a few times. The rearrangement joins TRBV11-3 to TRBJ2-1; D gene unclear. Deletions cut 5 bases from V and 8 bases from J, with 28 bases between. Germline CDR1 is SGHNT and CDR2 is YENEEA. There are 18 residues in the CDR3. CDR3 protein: CASSAPDSPSGIPDEQFF. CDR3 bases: TGTGCCAGCAGCGCTCCAGATTCCCCTAGTGGTATCCCAGATGAGCAGTTCTTC. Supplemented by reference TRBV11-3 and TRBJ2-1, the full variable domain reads EAGVVQSPRYKIIEKKQPVAFWCNPISGHNTLYWYLQNLGQGPELLIRYENEEAVDDSQLPKDRFSAERLKGVDSTLKIQPAELGDSAVYLCASSAPDSPSGIPDEQFFGPGTRLTVL.

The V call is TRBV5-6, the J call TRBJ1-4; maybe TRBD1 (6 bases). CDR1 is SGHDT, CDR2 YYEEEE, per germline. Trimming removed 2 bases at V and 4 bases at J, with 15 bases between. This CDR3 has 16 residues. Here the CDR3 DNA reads TGTGCCAGCAGCTTAAGTCCGGGACACTATAATGAAAAACTGTTTTTT. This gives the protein CASSLSPGHYNEKLFF.

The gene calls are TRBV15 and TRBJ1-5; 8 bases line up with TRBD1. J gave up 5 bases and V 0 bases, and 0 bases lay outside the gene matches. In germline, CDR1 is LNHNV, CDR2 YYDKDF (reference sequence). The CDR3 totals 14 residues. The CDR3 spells CATSRDRGHQPQHF. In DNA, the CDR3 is TGTGCCACCAGCAGAGACAGGGGGCATCAGCCCCAGCATTTT.

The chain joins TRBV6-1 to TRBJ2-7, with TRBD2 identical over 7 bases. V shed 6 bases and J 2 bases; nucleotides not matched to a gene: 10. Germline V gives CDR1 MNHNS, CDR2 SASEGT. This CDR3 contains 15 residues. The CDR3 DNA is TGTGCCAGCAGGAAAAGAGGCGGGAGAACCTACGAGCAGTACTTC. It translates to CASRKRGGRTYEQYF.

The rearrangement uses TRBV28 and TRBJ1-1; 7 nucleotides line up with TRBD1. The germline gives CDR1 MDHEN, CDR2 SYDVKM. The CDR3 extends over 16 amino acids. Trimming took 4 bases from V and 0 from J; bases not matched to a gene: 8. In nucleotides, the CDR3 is TGTGCCAGCAGTTCAGGACAGGAGCTATTGAACACTGAAGCTTTCTTT. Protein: CASSSGQELLNTEAFF. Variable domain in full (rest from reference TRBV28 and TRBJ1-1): DVKVTQSSRYLVKRTGEKVFLECVQDMDHENMFWYRQDPGLGLRLIYFSYDVKMKEKGDIPEGYSVSREKKERFSLILESASTNQTSMYLCASSSGQELLNTEAFFGQGTRLTVV.

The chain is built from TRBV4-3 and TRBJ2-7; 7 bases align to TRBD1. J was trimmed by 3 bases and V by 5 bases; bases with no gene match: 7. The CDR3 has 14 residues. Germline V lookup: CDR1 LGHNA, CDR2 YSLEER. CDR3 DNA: TGCGCCAGCAGCGACAGGGTTGAGCGCTACGAGCAGTACTTC. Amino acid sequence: CASSDRVERYEQYF.

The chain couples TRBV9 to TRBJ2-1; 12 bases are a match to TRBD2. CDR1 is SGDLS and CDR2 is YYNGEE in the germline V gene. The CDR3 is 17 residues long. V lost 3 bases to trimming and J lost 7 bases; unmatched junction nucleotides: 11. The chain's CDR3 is CASSETSGRYVVNEQFF. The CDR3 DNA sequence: TGTGCCAGCAGCGAGACTAGCGGGAGATATGTGGTGAATGAGCAGTTCTTC.

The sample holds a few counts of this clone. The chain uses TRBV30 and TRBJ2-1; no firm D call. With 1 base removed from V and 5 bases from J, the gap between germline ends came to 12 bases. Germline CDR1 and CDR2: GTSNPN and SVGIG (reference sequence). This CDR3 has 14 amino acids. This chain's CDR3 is CAWSEGLQNNEQFF. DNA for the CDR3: TGTGCCTGGAGTGAGGGCCTCCAGAACAATGAGCAGTTCTTC.

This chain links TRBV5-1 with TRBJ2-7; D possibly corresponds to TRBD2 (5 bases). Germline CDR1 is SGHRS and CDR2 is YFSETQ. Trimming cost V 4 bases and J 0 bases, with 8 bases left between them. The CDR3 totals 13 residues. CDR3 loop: CASSEGSSYEQYF. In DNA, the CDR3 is TGCGCCAGCAGCGAGGGCAGCTCCTACGAGCAGTACTTC. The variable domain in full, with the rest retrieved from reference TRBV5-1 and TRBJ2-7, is KAGVTQTPRYLIKTRGQQVTLSCSPISGHRSVSWYQQTPGQGLQFLFEYFSETQRNKGNFPGRFSGRQFSNSRSEMNVSTLELGDSALYLCASSEGSSYEQYFGPGTRLTVT.

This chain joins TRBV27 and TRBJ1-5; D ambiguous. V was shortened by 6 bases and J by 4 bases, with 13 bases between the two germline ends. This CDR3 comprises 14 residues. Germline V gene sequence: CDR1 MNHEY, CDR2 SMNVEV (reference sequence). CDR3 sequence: CASSPLRANQPQHF. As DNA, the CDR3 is TGTGCCAGCAGCCCTTTGAGGGCTAATCAGCCCCAGCATTTT.